This TCR beta chain was captured by sequencing in a study of blood T cell repertoires in COVID-19. Measured with immunoSEQ multiplex PCR; TCRdb has only the in-frame clones, and not every one. Of roughly 150,000 clones listed, 65% to 85% are singletons. V shed 4 bases and J shed 7 bases, with 14 bases lying between them. Germline loops: CDR1 MNHEY, CDR2 SVGAGI. The CDR3 length is 14 residues. Individuals aged about 18 to 100 years were recruited from fewer than 25 US areas. The sample consisted of PBMCs or T cells enriched from blood (not recorded which). This receptor was obtained from a woman in her forties with acute COVID-19. The chain combines TRBV6-5 with TRBJ1-5; no clear D. CDR3 in DNA: TGTGCCAGCAGTTCTGGGTCCCGAGGACAGCCCCAGCATTTT. Residues: CASSSGSRGQPQHF.